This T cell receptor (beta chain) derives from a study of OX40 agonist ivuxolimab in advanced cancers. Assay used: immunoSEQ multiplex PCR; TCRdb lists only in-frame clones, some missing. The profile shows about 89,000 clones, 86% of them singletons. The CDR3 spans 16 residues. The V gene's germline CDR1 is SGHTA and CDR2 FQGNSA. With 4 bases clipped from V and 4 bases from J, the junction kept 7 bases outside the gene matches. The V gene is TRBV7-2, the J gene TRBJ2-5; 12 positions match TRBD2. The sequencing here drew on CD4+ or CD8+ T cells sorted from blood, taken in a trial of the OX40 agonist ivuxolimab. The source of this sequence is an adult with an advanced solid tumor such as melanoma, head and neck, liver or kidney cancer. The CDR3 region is CASSSASGRGGETQYF. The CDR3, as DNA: TGTGCCAGCAGCTCGGCTAGCGGGAGGGGGGGAGAGACCCAGTACTTC.